Listed below are T cell receptor beta chains from one sample, sequenced in a study of post-analysis software for immune sequencing data. TCRdb passed the PCR reads through MiXCR, listing each CDR3 protein once. The sample lists 650,000 to 850,000 distinct CDR3 sequences, approximately 53% seen once, with 4.6% in the top ten. Sequencing was performed on blood. The receptors here all came from a girl under 18 with multiple sclerosis. The CDR3 runs from the conserved cysteine through the conserved F or W. The order of the fields is J gene, clone size, V gene, CDR3 length, D gene, CDR3 protein, CDR3 DNA. D genes are given only for firm matches. The size entry is marked missing in some rows and otherwise reads once, few, many or a size class.

j_call: TRBJ1-1; clone_size: NA; v_call: TRBV2; cdr3_length: 12; d_call: NA; cdr3_aa: CASEAEATEAFF; cdr3_nt: TGTGCCAGCGAGGCTGAAGCCACTGAAGCTTTCTTT
j_call: TRBJ1-2; clone_size: NA; v_call: TRBV28; cdr3_length: 17; d_call: TRBD1; cdr3_aa: CASSLTPTGAPRMGYTF; cdr3_nt: TGTGCCAGCAGTCTTACCCCCACAGGGGCCCCTAGGATGGGCTACACCTTC
j_call: TRBJ1-2; clone_size: few; v_call: TRBV11-2; cdr3_length: 15; d_call: NA; cdr3_aa: CASSHVAPRGYGYTF; cdr3_nt: TGTGCCAGCAGCCACGTGGCGCCCCGGGGCTATGGCTACACCTTC
j_call: TRBJ2-7; clone_size: few; v_call: TRBV5-1; cdr3_length: 15; d_call: TRBD2; cdr3_aa: CASSSGLAGLLEQYF; cdr3_nt: TGCGCCAGCAGCTCTGGACTAGCGGGGTTGCTTGAGCAGTACTTC
j_call: TRBJ2-1; clone_size: NA; v_call: TRBV7-9; cdr3_length: 20; d_call: NA; cdr3_aa: CASSLLRKRDSPSLYNEQFF; cdr3_nt: TGTGCCAGCAGCCTTCTTCGAAAGCGAGACTCCCCATCCTTGTACAATGAGCAGTTCTTC
j_call: TRBJ1-2; clone_size: NA; v_call: TRBV29-1; cdr3_length: 14; d_call: NA; cdr3_aa: CSIAGTPANYGYTF; cdr3_nt: TGCAGCATAGCCGGGACACCAGCTAACTATGGCTACACCTTC
j_call: TRBJ2-7; clone_size: NA; v_call: TRBV9; cdr3_length: 16; d_call: TRBD1; cdr3_aa: CASSVGGTGDAYEQYF; cdr3_nt: TGTGCCAGCAGCGTAGGCGGGACAGGGGACGCCTACGAGCAGTACTTC
j_call: TRBJ1-2; clone_size: NA; v_call: TRBV20-1; cdr3_length: 14; d_call: NA; cdr3_aa: CSARRTGSNYGYTF; cdr3_nt: TGCAGTGCTAGACGCACAGGTTCTAACTATGGCTACACCTTC
j_call: TRBJ2-3; clone_size: few; v_call: TRBV6-2/TRBV6-3; cdr3_length: 14; d_call: NA; cdr3_aa: CASTQGAVTDTQYF; cdr3_nt: TGTGCCAGCACCCAAGGGGCCGTCACAGATACGCAGTATTTT
j_call: TRBJ2-7; clone_size: once; v_call: TRBV21-1; cdr3_length: 16; d_call: NA; cdr3_aa: CASSKVVGRSSYEQYF; cdr3_nt: TGTGCCAGCAGCAAAGTCGTCGGCAGGTCCTCCTACGAGCAGTACTTC
j_call: TRBJ2-7; clone_size: few; v_call: TRBV12-3/TRBV12-4; cdr3_length: 14; d_call: TRBD2; cdr3_aa: CASATSVLYYEQYF; cdr3_nt: TGTGCCAGCGCTACTAGCGTCCTTTATTACGAGCAGTACTTC
j_call: TRBJ1-2; clone_size: few; v_call: TRBV6-1; cdr3_length: 15; d_call: TRBD1; cdr3_aa: CASSELTGAFYGYTF; cdr3_nt: TGTGCCAGCAGTGAATTGACAGGGGCCTTCTATGGCTACACCTTC
j_call: TRBJ1-2; clone_size: NA; v_call: TRBV9; cdr3_length: 16; d_call: TRBD1; cdr3_aa: CASSATGTGGHYGYTF; cdr3_nt: TGTGCCAGCAGCGCAACCGGGACAGGGGGCCACTATGGCTACACCTTC
j_call: TRBJ1-1; clone_size: NA; v_call: TRBV20-1; cdr3_length: 15; d_call: TRBD1; cdr3_aa: CSATSAGQGNTEAFF; cdr3_nt: TGCAGTGCTACGTCCGCAGGACAGGGGAACACTGAAGCTTTCTTT
j_call: TRBJ1-2; clone_size: NA; v_call: TRBV20-1; cdr3_length: 15; d_call: NA; cdr3_aa: CSARGLDRTDYGYTF; cdr3_nt: TGCAGTGCTAGAGGGTTGGACAGAACCGACTATGGCTACACCTTC
j_call: TRBJ2-7; clone_size: few; v_call: TRBV20-1; cdr3_length: 13; d_call: NA; cdr3_aa: CSASFTGNYEQYF; cdr3_nt: TGCAGTGCTTCATTTACAGGGAACTACGAGCAGTACTTC
j_call: TRBJ2-5; clone_size: NA; v_call: TRBV7-9; cdr3_length: 15; d_call: NA; cdr3_aa: CASSSFNYGEETQYF; cdr3_nt: TGTGCCAGCAGCTCATTTAACTACGGCGAAGAGACCCAGTACTTC
j_call: TRBJ1-1; clone_size: few; v_call: TRBV2; cdr3_length: 15; d_call: TRBD1; cdr3_aa: CASWDRGWSDTEAFF; cdr3_nt: TGTGCCAGTTGGGACAGGGGTTGGAGCGACACTGAAGCTTTCTTT
j_call: TRBJ2-3; clone_size: few; v_call: TRBV4-1; cdr3_length: 18; d_call: TRBD2; cdr3_aa: CASSQDITSGIGADTQYF; cdr3_nt: TGCGCCAGCAGCCAAGATATAACTAGCGGGATTGGTGCAGATACGCAGTATTTT
j_call: TRBJ2-7; clone_size: few; v_call: TRBV7-9; cdr3_length: 16; d_call: TRBD1; cdr3_aa: CASSAIRDRGPYEQYF; cdr3_nt: TGTGCCAGCAGTGCGATCCGGGACAGGGGACCCTACGAGCAGTACTTC
j_call: TRBJ2-6; clone_size: NA; v_call: TRBV4-1; cdr3_length: 18; d_call: TRBD2; cdr3_aa: CASSQRTSGISGANVLTF; cdr3_nt: TGCGCCAGCAGCCAACGGACTAGCGGAATCTCTGGGGCCAACGTCCTGACTTTC
j_call: TRBJ2-4; clone_size: NA; v_call: TRBV5-8; cdr3_length: 12; d_call: NA; cdr3_aa: CASSSDLFGQYF; cdr3_nt: TGTGCCAGCAGCTCGGACCTGTTTGGGCAGTACTTC
j_call: TRBJ1-1; clone_size: NA; v_call: TRBV12-3/TRBV12-4; cdr3_length: 13; d_call: TRBD1; cdr3_aa: CASRGDREAEAFF; cdr3_nt: TGTGCCAGCAGGGGGGACAGGGAGGCTGAAGCTTTCTTT
j_call: TRBJ2-1; clone_size: NA; v_call: TRBV7-9; cdr3_length: 14; d_call: TRBD1; cdr3_aa: CASSLRTGPNEQFF; cdr3_nt: TGTGCCAGCAGCTTAAGGACAGGGCCCAATGAGCAGTTCTTC
j_call: TRBJ2-7; clone_size: NA; v_call: TRBV4-1; cdr3_length: 16; d_call: NA; cdr3_aa: CASSQEAGILYNEQYF; cdr3_nt: TGCGCCAGCAGCCAAGAAGCAGGGATATTATACAACGAGCAGTACTTC
j_call: TRBJ1-2; clone_size: many; v_call: TRBV28; cdr3_length: 15; d_call: TRBD1; cdr3_aa: CASSPLAGTGVGYTF; cdr3_nt: TGTGCCAGCAGTCCCCTCGCCGGGACAGGGGTTGGCTACACCTTC
j_call: TRBJ1-4; clone_size: few; v_call: TRBV18; cdr3_length: 15; d_call: NA; cdr3_aa: CASSPSGPTNEKLFF; cdr3_nt: TGTGCCAGCTCACCATCAGGCCCAACTAATGAAAAACTGTTTTTT
j_call: TRBJ2-5; clone_size: few; v_call: TRBV7-8; cdr3_length: 14; d_call: NA; cdr3_aa: CASSAPDGQETQYF; cdr3_nt: TGTGCCAGCAGCGCTCCGGACGGACAAGAGACCCAGTACTTC
j_call: TRBJ1-1; clone_size: NA; v_call: TRBV6-5; cdr3_length: 14; d_call: NA; cdr3_aa: CASRTQGGGAEAFF; cdr3_nt: TGTGCCAGCAGGACACAGGGAGGGGGAGCTGAAGCTTTCTTT
j_call: TRBJ2-1; clone_size: few; v_call: TRBV5-1; cdr3_length: 15; d_call: TRBD2; cdr3_aa: CASRPAGGTYNEQFF; cdr3_nt: TGCGCCAGCAGACCTGCGGGGGGTACCTACAATGAGCAGTTCTTC
j_call: TRBJ2-1; clone_size: NA; v_call: TRBV13; cdr3_length: 17; d_call: TRBD2; cdr3_aa: CASSLVTSGGAYNEQFF; cdr3_nt: TGTGCCAGCAGCTTAGTGACTAGCGGGGGGGCATACAATGAGCAGTTCTTC
j_call: TRBJ2-7; clone_size: NA; v_call: TRBV7-9; cdr3_length: 13; d_call: NA; cdr3_aa: CASSTARAAGQYF; cdr3_nt: TGTGCCAGCAGCACCGCTCGGGCAGCGGGGCAGTACTTC
j_call: TRBJ1-2; clone_size: NA; v_call: TRBV5-1; cdr3_length: 18; d_call: NA; cdr3_aa: CASSMSVRDRSSNYGYTF; cdr3_nt: TGCGCCAGCAGCATGTCAGTCCGGGACCGGTCCTCTAACTATGGCTACACCTTC
j_call: TRBJ2-7; clone_size: few; v_call: TRBV18; cdr3_length: 14; d_call: TRBD1; cdr3_aa: CASSRGQGIYEQYF; cdr3_nt: TGTGCCAGCTCCCGAGGACAGGGGATCTACGAGCAGTACTTC
j_call: TRBJ2-3; clone_size: NA; v_call: TRBV7-2; cdr3_length: 18; d_call: NA; cdr3_aa: CASSLAPPWGGHTDTQYF; cdr3_nt: TGTGCCAGCAGCTTAGCCCCCCCTTGGGGAGGTCACACAGATACGCAGTATTTT
j_call: TRBJ1-1; clone_size: NA; v_call: TRBV6-5; cdr3_length: 15; d_call: NA; cdr3_aa: CASSRKGARNTEAFF; cdr3_nt: TGTGCCAGCAGTCGGAAAGGGGCGAGAAACACTGAAGCTTTCTTT
j_call: TRBJ2-5; clone_size: NA; v_call: TRBV5-1; cdr3_length: 14; d_call: NA; cdr3_aa: CASSSRAIQETQYF; cdr3_nt: TGCGCCAGCAGCTCCAGGGCTATTCAAGAGACCCAGTACTTC
j_call: TRBJ2-5; clone_size: few; v_call: TRBV2; cdr3_length: 14; d_call: NA; cdr3_aa: CASCRAPPEETQYF; cdr3_nt: TGTGCCAGCTGCCGGGCACCCCCGGAGGAGACCCAGTACTTC
j_call: TRBJ2-7; clone_size: NA; v_call: TRBV5-1; cdr3_length: 16; d_call: TRBD2; cdr3_aa: CASSLAPSGSRYEQYF; cdr3_nt: TGCGCCAGCAGCTTGGCACCGAGCGGGAGTAGATACGAGCAGTACTTC
j_call: TRBJ1-1; clone_size: NA; v_call: TRBV4-2; cdr3_length: 15; d_call: NA; cdr3_aa: CASSQKEGGRPEAFF; cdr3_nt: TGTGCCAGCAGCCAAAAGGAGGGGGGGCGGCCTGAAGCTTTCTTT
j_call: TRBJ2-5; clone_size: NA; v_call: TRBV5-1; cdr3_length: 17; d_call: TRBD2; cdr3_aa: CASSWGLAGGGQETQYF; cdr3_nt: TGCGCCAGCAGCTGGGGACTAGCGGGAGGAGGCCAAGAGACCCAGTACTTC
j_call: TRBJ2-3; clone_size: few; v_call: TRBV2; cdr3_length: 15; d_call: NA; cdr3_aa: CASSMTEVGTDTQYF; cdr3_nt: TGTGCCAGCAGTATGACTGAGGTCGGCACAGATACGCAGTATTTT
j_call: TRBJ2-1; clone_size: NA; v_call: TRBV5-1; cdr3_length: 15; d_call: TRBD2; cdr3_aa: CASSAGGNSYNEQFF; cdr3_nt: TGCGCCAGCAGCGCGGGGGGCAACTCCTACAATGAGCAGTTCTTC
j_call: TRBJ2-3; clone_size: once; v_call: TRBV3-1; cdr3_length: 16; d_call: TRBD2; cdr3_aa: CASSQIGGGHQDTQYF; cdr3_nt: TGTGCCAGCAGCCAAATCGGGGGGGGGCATCAAGATACGCAGTATTTT
j_call: TRBJ2-1; clone_size: few; v_call: TRBV10-3; cdr3_length: 12; d_call: NA; cdr3_aa: CAIRTRLDEQFF; cdr3_nt: TGTGCCATCAGGACCCGACTAGATGAGCAGTTCTTC
j_call: TRBJ2-3; clone_size: NA; v_call: TRBV7-6; cdr3_length: 16; d_call: TRBD2; cdr3_aa: CASSTTAGGPVDTQYF; cdr3_nt: TGTGCCAGCAGCACTACAGCGGGAGGGCCCGTAGATACGCAGTATTTT
j_call: TRBJ2-3; clone_size: NA; v_call: TRBV6-1; cdr3_length: 17; d_call: NA; cdr3_aa: CASSEVTAERGTDTQYF; cdr3_nt: TGTGCCAGCAGTGAAGTAACGGCGGAAAGGGGCACAGATACGCAGTATTTT
j_call: TRBJ1-2; clone_size: NA; v_call: TRBV4-2; cdr3_length: 14; d_call: NA; cdr3_aa: CASSPRGENYGYTF; cdr3_nt: TGTGCCAGCAGCCCGCGGGGGGAGAACTATGGCTACACCTTC
j_call: TRBJ2-4; clone_size: NA; v_call: TRBV29-1; cdr3_length: 14; d_call: TRBD1; cdr3_aa: CSVAGGTGRNIQYF; cdr3_nt: TGCAGCGTTGCAGGCGGGACAGGGAGAAACATTCAGTACTTC
j_call: TRBJ1-2; clone_size: NA; v_call: TRBV6-1; cdr3_length: 15; d_call: NA; cdr3_aa: CASSDLWAADYGYTF; cdr3_nt: TGTGCCAGCAGTGATTTATGGGCAGCCGACTATGGCTACACCTTC
j_call: TRBJ2-6; clone_size: many; v_call: TRBV6-1; cdr3_length: 15; d_call: TRBD1; cdr3_aa: CASGQGDSGANVLTF; cdr3_nt: TGTGCCAGCGGTCAGGGGGACTCTGGGGCCAACGTCCTGACTTTC
j_call: TRBJ2-1; clone_size: NA; v_call: TRBV7-8; cdr3_length: 15; d_call: TRBD2; cdr3_aa: CASSPARGTYSEQFF; cdr3_nt: TGTGCCAGCAGCCCCGCGCGGGGGACCTACAGTGAGCAGTTCTTC
j_call: TRBJ2-1; clone_size: NA; v_call: TRBV20-1; cdr3_length: 12; d_call: NA; cdr3_aa: CSATALVNEQFF; cdr3_nt: TGCAGTGCCACGGCCCTAGTCAATGAGCAGTTCTTC
j_call: TRBJ2-1; clone_size: once; v_call: TRBV9; cdr3_length: 15; d_call: NA; cdr3_aa: CASSVERVAYNEQFF; cdr3_nt: TGTGCCAGCAGCGTAGAACGGGTAGCCTACAATGAGCAGTTCTTC
j_call: TRBJ2-1; clone_size: NA; v_call: TRBV5-5; cdr3_length: 16; d_call: TRBD2; cdr3_aa: CASSLETSGYYNEQFF; cdr3_nt: TGTGCCAGCAGCTTGGAGACTAGCGGGTACTACAATGAGCAGTTCTTC
j_call: TRBJ1-1; clone_size: NA; v_call: TRBV20-1; cdr3_length: 15; d_call: NA; cdr3_aa: CSASPGQILNTEAFF; cdr3_nt: TGCAGTGCTAGCCCGGGACAAATCCTGAACACTGAAGCTTTCTTT
j_call: TRBJ1-2; clone_size: few; v_call: TRBV5-1; cdr3_length: 14; d_call: TRBD1; cdr3_aa: CASSLTGQTYGYTF; cdr3_nt: TGCGCCAGCAGCTTAACGGGACAGACCTATGGCTACACCTTC
j_call: TRBJ2-5; clone_size: NA; v_call: TRBV29-1; cdr3_length: 14; d_call: NA; cdr3_aa: CSVVEDRYQETQYF; cdr3_nt: TGCAGCGTGGTGGAGGACAGATACCAAGAGACCCAGTACTTC
j_call: TRBJ1-1; clone_size: once; v_call: TRBV5-5; cdr3_length: 15; d_call: NA; cdr3_aa: CASSSSHGMNTEAFF; cdr3_nt: TGTGCCAGCAGCTCCTCACATGGGATGAACACTGAAGCTTTCTTT
j_call: TRBJ2-4; clone_size: few; v_call: TRBV10-1; cdr3_length: 13; d_call: NA; cdr3_aa: CASSAGPLQREYF; cdr3_nt: TGCGCCAGCAGTGCGGGACCCTTACAACGGGAGTACTTC